Given below is one TCR beta chain in context. This entry belongs to a study of blood T cell repertoires in COVID-19. Across the whole study: Specimens from acute and convalescent COVID-19 originated in the United States, Italy and Spain. Nucleic acid was either cDNA or gDNA, and it came from T cells, B-cell-depleted T cells, or PBMCs.

Germline V gene data show CDR1 as SGDLS and CDR2 as YYNGEE. Trimming left V 1 base short and J 4 bases short, with 9 bases between. The CDR3 consists of 14 residues. TCRdb's table, derived via immunoSEQ multiplex PCR, lists solely in-frame clones and lacks some. This table has about 210,000 clones, around 80% appearing once. The receptor was derived from a human donor in a cohort sampled during active COVID-19. The V and J genes are TRBV9 and TRBJ1-3; no clear D gene. Sequencing was performed on peripheral blood. DNA for the CDR3: TGTGCCAGCAGCGTATCGGGTGGAGGAAACACCATATATTTT. It encodes CASSVSGGGNTIYF.